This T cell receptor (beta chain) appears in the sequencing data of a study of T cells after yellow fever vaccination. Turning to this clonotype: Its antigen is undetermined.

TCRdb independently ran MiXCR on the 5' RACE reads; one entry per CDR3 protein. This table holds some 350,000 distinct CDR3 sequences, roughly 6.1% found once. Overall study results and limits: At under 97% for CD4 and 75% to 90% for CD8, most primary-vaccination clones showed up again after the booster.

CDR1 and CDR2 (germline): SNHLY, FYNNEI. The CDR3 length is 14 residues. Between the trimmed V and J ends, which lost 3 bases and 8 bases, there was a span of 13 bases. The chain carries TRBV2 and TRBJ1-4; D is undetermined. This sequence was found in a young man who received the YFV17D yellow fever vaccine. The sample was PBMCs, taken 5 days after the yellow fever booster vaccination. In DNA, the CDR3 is TGTGCCAGCAGTGATGTCCCGAGAAAAGAAAAACTGTTTTTT. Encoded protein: CASSDVPRKEKLFF. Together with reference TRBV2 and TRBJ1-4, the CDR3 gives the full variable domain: EPEVTQTPSHQVTQMGQEVILRCVPISNHLYFYWYRQILGQKVEFLVSFYNNEISEKSEIFDDQFSVERPDGSNFTLKIRSTKLEDSAMYFCASSDVPRKEKLFFGSGTQLSVL.